This T cell receptor (beta chain) stems from a study of regulatory T cells in long-lasting Graves disease. The CDR3 totals 13 residues. Germline CDR1 MNHEY, CDR2 SMNVEV (reference sequence). V lost 6 bases and J lost 1, with 9 bases in between. This clonotype was recorded at least ten times. The time point here: newly diagnosed GD, antithyroid drugs for less than 3 months. Construction of the TCR library relied on RNA isolated from PBMCs. Both iRepertoire HTBI primers and Arm-PCR of CDR3 regions were used to build the TCR beta libraries. TCRdb fed the multiplex PCR reads into MiXCR, producing one record per CDR3 protein. The profile shows under 800,000 distinct CDR3 sequences, approximately 15% of them singletons. These data also featured in a second study, about T cells in Graves' hyperthyroidism and ophthalmopathy. That paper states: HTBI primers were employed in a first-round RT-PCR of the TCR CDR3.

This sequence was found in a woman aged 25 to 39 with Graves disease. The sample consisted of peripheral blood mononuclear cells (PBMCs), taken at new diagnosis, from a patient treated with antithyroid drugs. V gene TRBV27 combines with J gene TRBJ1-1; D gene unclear. The CDR3 is CASRKRPNTEAFF. CDR3 bases: TGTGCCAGCAGAAAGAGACCGAACACTGAAGCTTTCTTT.